This T cell receptor (beta chain) was found in a study of blood T cell repertoires in COVID-19 (dated by TCRdb to the early 2020s). Concerning the study at large: Samples from collaborators originated in the United States, Italy and Spain and spanned both the acute and convalescent phases of COVID-19. HLA class I and class II types, where available, came from metadata supplied by the sample provider rather than from assay-based typing. The repertoires were released in a freely available public database meant as a resource for research on the immune response to SARS-CoV-2. The samples were drawn from two sources: the first 160 participants of the ongoing ImmuneRACE study, and 1,254 subjects contributed by 6 global collaborators. Nearly every sample came with metadata listing a de-identified subject ID, COVID-19 status, age in years and sex. The prospective study material was composed of cDNA or gDNA derived from T cells, B-cell-depleted T cells, or PBMCs. Subjects who had been exposed to COVID-19, were actively infected with it, or had recovered from it provided the deeply sampled blood TCRbeta repertoires that made up the dataset.

As to this clone: Its target antigen remains unknown. No base quality information exists; no much larger clone differs at one position.

The paper as a whole reports these results and caveats: The quantity of clinical and demographic metadata differed by source and by participant and was supplied without curation.

TCRbeta CDR3 regions were amplified from genomic DNA using the immunoSEQ Assay, a bias-controlled multiplex PCR. Per the authors' processing: Within the assay, amplification of reference gene primers was used to estimate how many nucleated cells each sample contained. To quantify the absolute abundance of each unique TCRbeta CDR3 rearrangement, sequence reads were collapsed and filtered. For each sample, productive Simpson clonality was calculated as the square root of Simpson's diversity index over productive rearrangements. The immuneACCESS repertoire file appears here via TCRdb, limited to in-frame rearrangements. These files lack a portion of the clones; in checked studies, under half of the deficit traces to unresolved V genes, and the cause of the others is not known. V and J calls and clone size are given by that table; D and trimming were obtained from the DNA. For this sample there are 120,000 or so clones; roughly 69% appear just once. The top ten clonotypes cover roughly 2% of the sample.

The collaborating institutions used their own protocols to collect whole blood in K2EDTA tubes. Collaborator samples were shipped for TCRbeta analysis as frozen whole blood, isolated PBMCs, or DNA extracted from either sample type. Cut back by 8 bases and 4 bases, the V and J ends lie 12 bases apart. Taken from cysteine to phenylalanine, the CDR3 has 13 residues. Solely the CDR3 DNA is kept, with 39 bases framed from the first base. As encoded in the germline V gene (reference sequence), CDR1 is WNHNN while CDR2 is SYGVQD. Recombination joined TRBV10-1 with TRBJ2-4; the D segment could be TRBD2, given 5 matching bases. This TCR came from a woman in her 70s with acute or convalescent COVID-19. The specimen was peripheral blood. The sequence in DNA is TGCGCCAGCCTGATAAGCGGAAAAAACATTCAGTACTTC. It specifies CASLISGKNIQYF.